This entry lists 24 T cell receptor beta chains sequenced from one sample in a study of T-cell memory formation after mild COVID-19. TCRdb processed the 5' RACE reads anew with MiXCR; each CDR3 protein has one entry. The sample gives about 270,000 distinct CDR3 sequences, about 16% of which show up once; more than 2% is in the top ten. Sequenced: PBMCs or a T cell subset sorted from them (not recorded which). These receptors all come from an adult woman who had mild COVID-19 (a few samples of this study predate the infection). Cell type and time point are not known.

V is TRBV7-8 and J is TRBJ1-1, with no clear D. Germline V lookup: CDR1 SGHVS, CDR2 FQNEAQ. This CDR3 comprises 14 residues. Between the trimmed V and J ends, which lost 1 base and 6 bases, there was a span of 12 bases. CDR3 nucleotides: TGTGCCAGCAGCTTAGTAGAGAGGATCTCTGAAGCTTTCTTT. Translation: CASSLVERISEAFF. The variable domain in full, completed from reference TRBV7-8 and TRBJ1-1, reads GAGVSQSPRYKVAKRGQDVALRCDPISGHVSLFWYQQALGQGPEFLTYFQNEAQLDKSGLPSDRFFAERPEGSVSTLKIQRTQQEDSAVYLCASSLVERISEAFFGQGTRLTVV.

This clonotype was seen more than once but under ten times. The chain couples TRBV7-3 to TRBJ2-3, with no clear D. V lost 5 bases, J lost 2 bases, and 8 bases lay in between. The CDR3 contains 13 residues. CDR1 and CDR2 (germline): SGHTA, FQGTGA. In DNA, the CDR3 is TGTGCCAGCAGCCCCCGCCACACAGATACGCAGTATTTT. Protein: CASSPRHTDTQYF.

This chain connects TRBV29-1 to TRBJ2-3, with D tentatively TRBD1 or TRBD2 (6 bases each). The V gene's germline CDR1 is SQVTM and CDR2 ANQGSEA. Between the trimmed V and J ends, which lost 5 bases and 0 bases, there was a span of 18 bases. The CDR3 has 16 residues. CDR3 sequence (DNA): TGCAGCGTTTGGGGGGCCCCAACTCCTAGCACAGATACGCAGTATTTT. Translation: CSVWGAPTPSTDTQYF.

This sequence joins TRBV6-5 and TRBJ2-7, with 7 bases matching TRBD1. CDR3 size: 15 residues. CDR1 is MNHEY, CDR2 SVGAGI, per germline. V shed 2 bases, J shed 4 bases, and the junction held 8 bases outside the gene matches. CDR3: CASSYTETGIYEQYF. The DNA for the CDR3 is TGTGCCAGCAGTTACACCGAGACAGGGATATACGAGCAGTACTTC.

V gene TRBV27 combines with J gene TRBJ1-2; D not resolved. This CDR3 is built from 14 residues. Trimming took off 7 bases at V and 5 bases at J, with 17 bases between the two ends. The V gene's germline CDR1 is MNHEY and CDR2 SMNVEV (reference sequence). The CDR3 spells CASTLNPGSYGYTF. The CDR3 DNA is TGTGCCAGCACCTTGAACCCGGGGTCATATGGCTACACCTTC.

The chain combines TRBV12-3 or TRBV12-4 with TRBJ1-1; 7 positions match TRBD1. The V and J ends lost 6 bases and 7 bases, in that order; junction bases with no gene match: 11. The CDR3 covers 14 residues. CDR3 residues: CASRFNRGEGEAFF. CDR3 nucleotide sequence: TGTGCCAGCAGATTCAACAGGGGAGAGGGTGAAGCTTTCTTT.

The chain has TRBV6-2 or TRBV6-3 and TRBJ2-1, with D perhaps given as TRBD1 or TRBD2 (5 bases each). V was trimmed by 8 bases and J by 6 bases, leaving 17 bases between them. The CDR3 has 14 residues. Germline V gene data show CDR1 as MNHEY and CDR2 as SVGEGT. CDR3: CASSSNIGANEQFF. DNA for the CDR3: TGTGCCAGCTCCTCTAATATCGGGGCCAATGAGCAGTTCTTC.

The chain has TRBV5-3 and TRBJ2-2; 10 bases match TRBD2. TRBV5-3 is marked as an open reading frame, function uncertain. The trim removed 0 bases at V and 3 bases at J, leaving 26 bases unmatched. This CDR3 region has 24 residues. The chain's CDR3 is CARSLALRTSGPKEGVGYTGELFF. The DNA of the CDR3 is TGTGCCAGAAGCTTGGCCCTCAGGACTAGCGGCCCCAAGGAGGGTGTGGGATACACCGGGGAGCTGTTTTTT.

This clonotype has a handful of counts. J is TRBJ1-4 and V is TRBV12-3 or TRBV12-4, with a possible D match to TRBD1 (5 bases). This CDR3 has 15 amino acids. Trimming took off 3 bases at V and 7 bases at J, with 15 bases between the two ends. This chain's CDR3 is CASSFRGTEREKLFF. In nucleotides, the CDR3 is TGTGCCAGCAGTTTTAGGGGAACGGAACGTGAAAAACTGTTTTTT.

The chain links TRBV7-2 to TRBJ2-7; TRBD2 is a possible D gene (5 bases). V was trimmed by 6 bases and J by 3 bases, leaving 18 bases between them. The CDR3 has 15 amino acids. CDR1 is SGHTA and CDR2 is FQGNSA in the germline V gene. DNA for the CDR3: TGTGCCAGCAGTCCCGATGAGGGAAAATTCTACGAGCAGTACTTC. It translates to CASSPDEGKFYEQYF.

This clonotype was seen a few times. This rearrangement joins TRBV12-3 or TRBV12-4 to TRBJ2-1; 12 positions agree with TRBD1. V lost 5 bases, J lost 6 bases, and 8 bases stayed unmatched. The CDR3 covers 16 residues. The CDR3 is CASSPGTGGVSNEQFF. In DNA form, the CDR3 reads TGTGCCAGCAGTCCAGGGACAGGGGGCGTTAGCAATGAGCAGTTCTTC.

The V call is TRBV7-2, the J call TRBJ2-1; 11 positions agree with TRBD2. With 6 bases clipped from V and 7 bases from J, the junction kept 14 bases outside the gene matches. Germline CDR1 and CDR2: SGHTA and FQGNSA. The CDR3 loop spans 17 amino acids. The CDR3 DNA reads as TGTGCCAGCAGTCTACTGCCCTCTAGCGGGAGGTTAAATGAGCAGTTCTTC. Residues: CASSLLPSSGRLNEQFF.

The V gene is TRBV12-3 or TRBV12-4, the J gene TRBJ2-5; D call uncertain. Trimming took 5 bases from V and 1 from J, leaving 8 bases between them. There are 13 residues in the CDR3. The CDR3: CASSILTQETQYF. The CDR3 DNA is TGTGCCAGCAGTATTTTGACCCAAGAGACCCAGTACTTC.

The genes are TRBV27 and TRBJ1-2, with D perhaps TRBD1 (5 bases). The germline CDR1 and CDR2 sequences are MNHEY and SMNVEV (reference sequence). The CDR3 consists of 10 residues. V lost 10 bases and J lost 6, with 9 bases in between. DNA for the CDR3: TGTGCCAACCGGGGCGATGGCTACACCTTC. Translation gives CANRGDGYTF.

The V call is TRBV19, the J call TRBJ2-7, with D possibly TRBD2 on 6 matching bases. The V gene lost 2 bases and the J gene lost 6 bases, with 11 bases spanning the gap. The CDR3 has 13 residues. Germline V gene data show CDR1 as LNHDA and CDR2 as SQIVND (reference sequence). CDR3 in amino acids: CASSIPRGSEQYF. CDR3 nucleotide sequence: TGTGCCAGTAGTATACCTCGGGGGAGCGAGCAGTACTTC. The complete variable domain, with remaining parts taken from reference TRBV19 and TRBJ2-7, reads DGGITQSPKYLFRKEGQNVTLSCEQNLNHDAMYWYRQDPGQGLRLIYYSQIVNDFQKGDIAEGYSVSREKKESFPLTVTSAQKNPTAFYLCASSIPRGSEQYFGPGTRLTVT.

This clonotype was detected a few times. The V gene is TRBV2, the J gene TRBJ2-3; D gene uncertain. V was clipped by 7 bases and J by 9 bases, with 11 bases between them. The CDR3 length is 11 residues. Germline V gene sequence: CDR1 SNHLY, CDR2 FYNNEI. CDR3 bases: TGTGCCAGCACGACTCCCGGGACGCAGTATTTT. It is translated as CASTTPGTQYF.

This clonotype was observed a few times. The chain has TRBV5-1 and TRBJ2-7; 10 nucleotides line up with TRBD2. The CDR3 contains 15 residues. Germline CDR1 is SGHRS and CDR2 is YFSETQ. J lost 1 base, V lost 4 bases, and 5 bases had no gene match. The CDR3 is CASSPTSGLSYEQYF. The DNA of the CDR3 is TGCGCCAGCAGCCCGACTAGCGGGCTTTCCTACGAGCAGTACTTC.

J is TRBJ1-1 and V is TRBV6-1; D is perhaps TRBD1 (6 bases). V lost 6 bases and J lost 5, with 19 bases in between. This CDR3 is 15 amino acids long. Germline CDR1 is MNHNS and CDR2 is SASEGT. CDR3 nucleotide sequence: TGTGCCAGCAGGGGCAGGGGATGGGGGGGGACTGAAGCTTTCTTT. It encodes CASRGRGWGGTEAFF.

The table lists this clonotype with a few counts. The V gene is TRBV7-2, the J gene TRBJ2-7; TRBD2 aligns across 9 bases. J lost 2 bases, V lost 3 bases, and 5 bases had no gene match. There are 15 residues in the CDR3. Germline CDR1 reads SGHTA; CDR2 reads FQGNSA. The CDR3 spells CASSLTGTSPYEQYF. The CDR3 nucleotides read TGTGCCAGCAGCTTGACCGGGACTAGCCCCTACGAGCAGTACTTC.

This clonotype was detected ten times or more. The CDR3 DNA sequence: TGTGCCAGCAGCTTTGGGGGGAACACTGAAGCTTTCTTT. It encodes CASSFGGNTEAFF. The chain combines TRBV5-5 with TRBJ1-1; tentatively, D is TRBD1 (5 bases). This CDR3 comprises 13 residues. Trimming cost V 2 bases and J 1 base, with 6 bases left between them. Germline V CDR1 and CDR2: SGHKS, YYEKEE (reference sequence).

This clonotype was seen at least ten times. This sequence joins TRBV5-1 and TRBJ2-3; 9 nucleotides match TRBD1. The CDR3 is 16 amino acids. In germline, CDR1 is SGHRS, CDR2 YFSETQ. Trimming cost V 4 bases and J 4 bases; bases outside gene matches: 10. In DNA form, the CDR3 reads TGCGCCAGCAGCACAAGAACCGGGACAGGGCCAGATACGCAGTATTTT. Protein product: CASSTRTGTGPDTQYF.

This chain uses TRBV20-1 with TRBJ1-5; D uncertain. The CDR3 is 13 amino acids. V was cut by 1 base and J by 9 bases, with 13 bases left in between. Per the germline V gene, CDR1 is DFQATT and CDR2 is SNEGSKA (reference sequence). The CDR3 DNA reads TGCAGTGCTAGAGTAGAAGGCGAGCCGCCCCAGCATTTT. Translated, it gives CSARVEGEPPQHF.

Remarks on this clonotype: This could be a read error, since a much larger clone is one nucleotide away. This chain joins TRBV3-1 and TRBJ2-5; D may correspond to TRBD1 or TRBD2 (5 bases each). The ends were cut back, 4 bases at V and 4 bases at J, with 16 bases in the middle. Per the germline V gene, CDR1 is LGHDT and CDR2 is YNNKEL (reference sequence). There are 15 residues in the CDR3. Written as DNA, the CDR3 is TGTGCCAGCAGCCGGAGACAGAGGGCAAGAGAGACCCAGTACTTC. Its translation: CASSRRQRARETQYF.

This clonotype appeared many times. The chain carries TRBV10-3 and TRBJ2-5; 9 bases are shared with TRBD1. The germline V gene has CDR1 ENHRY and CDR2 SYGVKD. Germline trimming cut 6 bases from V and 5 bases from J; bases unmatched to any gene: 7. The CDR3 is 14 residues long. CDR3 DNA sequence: TGTGCCATCAGCACCGGGACAGGGAGGGAGACCCAGTACTTC. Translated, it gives CAISTGTGRETQYF.